This TCR beta chain was found in a study of technical replicates of blood from several donors. Here immunoSEQ multiplex PCR was the method, and the copy in TCRdb shows in-frame clones only, minus some. The sample consists of under 100,000 clones, approximately 95% of them appearing once. Germline CDR1 and CDR2: SGHRS and YFSETQ. The CDR3 is 15 amino acids. The V gene lost 0 bases and the J gene lost 5 bases, with 15 bases spanning the gap. This clonotype originated in a human donor in good health. The chain employs TRBV5-1 and TRBJ2-7, with D tentatively TRBD1 (6 bases). The specimen was T cells isolated from PBMCs. The DNA of the CDR3 is TGCGCCAGCAGCTTGGATTCACAGGGTCAGGACGAGCAGTACTTC. The encoded protein is CASSLDSQGQDEQYF.